The 15 T cell receptor beta chains given below trace back to one sample, sequenced in a study of a mutant IDH1 vaccine in newly diagnosed glioma. These receptors lack a known antigen. Time point in this sample: week 35, safety follow-up. A single vaccine dose contained 300 ug of mutant IDH1 20-mer peptide, and topical imiquimod was used with it. This table comes from immunoSEQ multiplex PCR, and its TCRdb copy is limited to in-frame clones, with some not included. The data contain around 60,000 clones, roughly 79% of them singletons. Sample: PBMCs, taken from a glioma patient whose treatment included an IDH1 peptide vaccine. These receptor sequences come from a man between 40 and 49 years old with glioma.

The V gene is TRBV19, the J gene TRBJ1-2, with no clear D. Germline V CDR1 and CDR2: LNHDA, SQIVND (reference sequence). The CDR3 covers 18 residues. The ends were cut back, 2 bases at V and 3 bases at J, with 22 bases in the middle. The DNA of the CDR3 is TGTGCCAGTAGTATATCTGTCGTGTTCCTCCTTAGGGACTATGGCTACACCTTC. Translation: CASSISVVFLLRDYGYTF. The full variable domain, its missing parts supplied by reference TRBV19 and TRBJ1-2, is DGGITQSPKYLFRKEGQNVTLSCEQNLNHDAMYWYRQDPGQGLRLIYYSQIVNDFQKGDIAEGYSVSREKKESFPLTVTSAQKNPTAFYLCASSISVVFLLRDYGYTFGSGTRLTVV.

J is TRBJ2-7 and V is TRBV27, with 8 bases that match TRBD1. The V gene's germline CDR1 is MNHEY and CDR2 SMNVEV (reference sequence). CDR3 length: 14 amino acids. V shed 4 bases, J shed 2 bases, and the junction held 4 bases outside the gene matches. Written as DNA, the CDR3 is TGTGCCAGCAGTTCGGACAGGGTACCCTACGAGCAGTACTTC. Protein product: CASSSDRVPYEQYF.

The rearrangement uses TRBV30 and TRBJ1-4, with 9 bases identical to TRBD1. CDR1 and CDR2 from the germline V gene are GTSNPN and SVGIG (reference sequence). CDR3 length: 13 residues. The V gene end was trimmed by 2 bases and the J gene end by 8 bases; junction bases not matched to a gene: 3. CDR3 in DNA: TGTGCCTGGAGTTACAGGGGGCGAGAAAAACTGTTTTTT. It yields the protein CAWSYRGREKLFF.

The chain links TRBV29-1 to TRBJ2-5; no reliable D call. The CDR3 is 14 residues long. V lost 3 bases and J 5 bases, leaving 16 bases between the germline ends. The V gene's germline CDR1 is SQVTM and CDR2 ANQGSEA. CDR3 in DNA: TGCAGCGTTGATGGTGGCAGGAGTTTTGAGACCCAGTACTTC. Its translation is CSVDGGRSFETQYF.

The chain combines TRBV27 with TRBJ1-1; 7 bases are a match to TRBD1. CDR3 size: 14 residues. CDR1 and CDR2 from the germline V gene are MNHEY and SMNVEV (reference sequence). With 4 bases clipped from V and 5 bases from J, the junction kept 7 bases outside the gene matches. CDR3 sequence: CASSYTGVRTEAFF. The CDR3 DNA reads TGTGCCAGCAGTTACACAGGGGTACGGACTGAAGCTTTCTTT.

The V call is TRBV9, the J call TRBJ2-1; 8 bases map to TRBD2. The V and J ends lost 4 bases and 6 bases, in that order; junction bases with no gene match: 6. Germline assignment: CDR1 SGDLS and CDR2 YYNGEE. This CDR3 has 14 residues. The DNA of the CDR3 is TGTGCCAGCAGCACCGGGACTAGATCCAATGAGCAGTTCTTC. Amino acid sequence: CASSTGTRSNEQFF.

The CDR3 here is CASSPGSFNSPLHF. The CDR3 DNA is TGTGCCAGCAGCCCCGGTTCATTTAATTCACCCCTCCACTTT. V usage is TRBV7-8 and J usage is TRBJ1-6; unclear D gene. Between the trimmed V and J ends, which lost 5 bases and 6 bases, there was a span of 11 bases. The CDR3 has 14 amino acids. The germline CDR1 and CDR2 sequences are SGHVS and FQNEAQ.

J is TRBJ1-6 and V is TRBV18; tentative D call: TRBD1 (5 bases). This CDR3 comprises 17 residues. Germline V lookup: CDR1 KGHSH, CDR2 LQKENI. V was pared by 3 bases and J by 0 bases, with 12 bases between. The CDR3 sequence is CASSPTVSSSYNSPLHF. CDR3 DNA: TGTGCCAGCTCACCGACAGTTTCCAGCTCCTATAATTCACCCCTCCACTTT. Variable domain in full (rest from reference TRBV18 and TRBJ1-6): NAGVMQNPRHLVRRRGQEARLRCSPMKGHSHVYWYRQLPEEGLKFMVYLQKENIIDESGMPKERFSAEFPKEGPSILRIQQVVRGDSAAYFCASSPTVSSSYNSPLHFGNGTRLTVT.

This clone was seen once. The chain is built from TRBV6-1 and TRBJ2-5; unclear D gene. This CDR3 has 15 residues. The ends were cut back, 2 bases at V and 5 bases at J, with 15 bases in the middle. Germline CDR1 is MNHNS and CDR2 is SASEGT. The CDR3 DNA reads as TGTGCCAGCAGTGAATGGGCCGGCGAGGAGGAGACCCAGTACTTC. This codes for CASSEWAGEEETQYF.

The J gene is TRBJ2-1, the V gene TRBV19; 15 bases match TRBD2. The trim removed 7 bases at V and 6 bases at J, leaving 10 bases unmatched. The CDR3 loop spans 17 amino acids. Per the germline V gene, CDR1 is LNHDA and CDR2 is SQIVND (reference sequence). The CDR3 DNA reads as TGTGCCAGTACCCCCGGACTAGCGGGAGGGCCCGTCAATGAGCAGTTCTTC. Translating gives CASTPGLAGGPVNEQFF.

The chain carries TRBV7-2 and TRBJ2-1, with TRBD2 matching 10 bases. The CDR3 covers 15 residues. J gave up 7 bases and V 4 bases, and 7 bases lay outside the gene matches. From germline, CDR1 is SGHTA and CDR2 FQGNSA. The CDR3 reads CASSWGLASTNEQFF. In nucleotides, the CDR3 is TGTGCCAGCAGCTGGGGACTAGCGAGTACTAATGAGCAGTTCTTC.

J is TRBJ2-1 and V is TRBV9, with D uncertain. The V gene lost 0 bases and the J gene lost 8 bases, with 6 bases spanning the gap. CDR3 size: 12 residues. The germline V gene encodes CDR1 SGDLS and CDR2 YYNGEE. CDR3 region: CASSVAGYEQFF. The CDR3, as DNA: TGTGCCAGCAGCGTAGCGGGCTATGAGCAGTTCTTC.

The chain links TRBV19 to TRBJ2-5, with 7 bases fitting TRBD1. This CDR3 is built from 17 residues. The junction had 15 bases not matched to a gene; V was cut back by 3 bases and J by 5 bases. The germline V gene has CDR1 LNHDA and CDR2 SQIVND (reference sequence). CDR3 nucleotide sequence: TGTGCCAGTAGTATCCGCCCACAGGGGAAGATTGGGGAGACCCAGTACTTC. This codes for CASSIRPQGKIGETQYF.

This clone was seen only a few times. The chain has TRBV11-3 and TRBJ1-2, with no clear D. The CDR3 spans 14 residues. V was trimmed by 1 base and J by 4 bases, leaving 10 bases between them. Germline V lookup: CDR1 SGHNT, CDR2 YENEEA. CDR3 nucleotide sequence: TGTGCCAGCAGCTTAGGTCCTGGCGGCTATGGCTACACCTTC. This codes for CASSLGPGGYGYTF. Full variable domain (outside the CDR3, taken from reference TRBV11-3 and TRBJ1-2): EAGVVQSPRYKIIEKKQPVAFWCNPISGHNTLYWYLQNLGQGPELLIRYENEEAVDDSQLPKDRFSAERLKGVDSTLKIQPAELGDSAVYLCASSLGPGGYGYTFGSGTRLTVV.

In its sample, this clone was seen once. The V call is TRBV5-4, the J call TRBJ1-4; D is perhaps TRBD1 (6 bases). From germline, CDR1 is SGHNT and CDR2 YYREEE (reference sequence). Trimming pared 2 bases from V and 0 bases from J, leaving 17 bases between. This CDR3 comprises 18 residues. This CDR3 reads CASSLTTGLGATNEKLFF. The CDR3 DNA reads as TGTGCCAGCAGCTTAACTACAGGGCTGGGGGCAACTAATGAAAAACTGTTTTTT.